Listed below are T cell receptor beta chains from one sample, sequenced in a study of CD8 T cells in ankylosing spondylitis. TCRdb redid the calling of the 5' RACE reads with MiXCR, one entry per CDR3 protein. This sample has about 540,000 distinct CDR3 sequences, with about an eighth found just once. Sequenced sample: blood, either unsorted or a sorted T cell fraction (not recorded which). Every receptor here comes from a male donor with ankylosing spondylitis. Both conserved end residues are part of each CDR3. D genes are given only for firm matches. The listing skips clone size in some rows; elsewhere it reads once, few, many or a size class.

V gene	D gene	CDR3 length	J gene	clone size	CDR3 protein	CDR3 DNA
TRBV27	TRBD2	14	TRBJ2-2	few	CASSWTSGNGELFF	TGTGCCAGCAGTTGGACTAGCGGGAACGGGGAGCTGTTTTTT
TRBV10-3	TRBD1	19	TRBJ1-5	.	CAISESWTGGLKRGQPQHF	TGTGCCATCAGTGAGTCGTGGACAGGGGGATTGAAGAGAGGACAGCCCCAGCATTTT
TRBV20-1	.	14	TRBJ2-3	.	CSARRQVRTDTQYF	TGCAGTGCTAGGAGACAGGTCCGCACAGATACGCAGTATTTT
TRBV10-3	.	16	TRBJ2-1	.	CAISGRWEGAYNEQFF	TGTGCCATCAGTGGCAGGTGGGAGGGGGCCTACAATGAGCAGTTCTTC
TRBV5-1	TRBD2	15	TRBJ2-1	.	CASSGTSGINNEQFF	TGCGCCAGCAGCGGGACTAGCGGGATAAACAATGAGCAGTTCTTC
TRBV2	.	14	TRBJ2-1	.	CASSERGHYNEQFF	TGTGCCAGCAGTGAAAGGGGACATTACAATGAGCAGTTCTTC
TRBV5-1	.	16	TRBJ2-1	.	CASSLGREMFNNEQFF	TGCGCCAGCAGCTTGGGACGGGAGATGTTTAACAATGAGCAGTTCTTC
TRBV11-1	TRBD2	18	TRBJ2-1	.	CASSLVSGGRAYYNEQFF	TGTGCCAGCAGCTTAGTGTCTGGCGGGAGGGCTTACTACAATGAGCAGTTCTTC
TRBV11-2	.	13	TRBJ2-7	many	CASSIQDPYEQYF	TGTGCCAGCAGCATTCAGGACCCCTACGAGCAGTACTTC
TRBV18	TRBD2	16	TRBJ2-1	few	CASSQPGTSGYNEQFF	TGTGCCAGCTCACAACCGGGGACTAGCGGTTACAATGAGCAGTTCTTC
TRBV6-2/TRBV6-3	.	13	TRBJ1-2	few	CASSGTYNYGYTF	TGTGCCAGCAGTGGGACTTACAACTATGGCTACACCTTC
TRBV12-3/TRBV12-4	TRBD1	13	TRBJ1-2	few	CASNLDRDYGYTF	TGTGCCAGCAACCTCGACAGGGACTATGGCTACACCTTC